The present T cell receptor beta chain was sequenced within a study of PD-L1 blockade in urothelial cancer. The method was immunoSEQ multiplex PCR; TCRdb's version includes in-frame clones alone and lacks a portion of them. The repertoire holds over 45,000 clones, with about 86% as singletons. V was trimmed by 8 bases and J by 0 bases, leaving 13 bases between them. Germline values: CDR1 SNHLY, CDR2 FYNNEI. The CDR3 has 15 amino acids. The clonotype originates from a man aged 50-60 years with urothelial cancer. Source: PBMCs, taken around atezolizumab (anti-PD-L1) treatment. This chain uses TRBV2 with TRBJ2-2; weak D call: TRBD1 (5 bases). CDR3 sequence: CASVLGAANTGELFF. CDR3 bases: TGTGCCAGCGTCCTAGGGGCCGCGAACACCGGGGAGCTGTTTTTT.